This T cell receptor (beta chain) was obtained from a study of cytomegalovirus exposure and HLA in healthy donors. This clone has only one observation. Vbeta (60) and Jbeta (13) primers were used in the PCR. Data came from immunoSEQ multiplex PCR; TCRdb stores just in-frame clones and leaves some out. In the table there are some 210,000 clones, approximately 78% of which are singletons. V lost 3 bases to trimming and J lost 6 bases, with 16 bases between them. This CDR3 contains 15 residues. Germline loops: CDR1 SGHTA, CDR2 FQGTGA. This sequence originates from a male donor in good health and CMV-seronegative. The V call is TRBV7-3, the J call TRBJ2-3, with a possible D match to TRBD2 (5 bases). Source material: PBMCs. The CDR3 DNA reads TGTGCCAGCAGCTTGTTCGGGGAAAACGGGGATACGCAGTATTTT. Protein product: CASSLFGENGDTQYF.